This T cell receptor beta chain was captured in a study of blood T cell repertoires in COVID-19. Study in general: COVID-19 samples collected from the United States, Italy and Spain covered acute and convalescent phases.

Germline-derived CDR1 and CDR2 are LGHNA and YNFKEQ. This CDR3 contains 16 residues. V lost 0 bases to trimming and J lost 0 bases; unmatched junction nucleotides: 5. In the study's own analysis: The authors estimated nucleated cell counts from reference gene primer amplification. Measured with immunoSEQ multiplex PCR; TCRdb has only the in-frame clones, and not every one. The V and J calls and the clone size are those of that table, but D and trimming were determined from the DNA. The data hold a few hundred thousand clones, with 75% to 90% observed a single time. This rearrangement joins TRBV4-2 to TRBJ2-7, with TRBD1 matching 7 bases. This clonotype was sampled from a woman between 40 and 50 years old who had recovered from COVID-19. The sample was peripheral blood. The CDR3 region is CASSQDKGAPSYEQYF. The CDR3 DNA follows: TGTGCCAGCAGCCAAGATAAGGGGGCCCCCTCCTACGAGCAGTACTTC.